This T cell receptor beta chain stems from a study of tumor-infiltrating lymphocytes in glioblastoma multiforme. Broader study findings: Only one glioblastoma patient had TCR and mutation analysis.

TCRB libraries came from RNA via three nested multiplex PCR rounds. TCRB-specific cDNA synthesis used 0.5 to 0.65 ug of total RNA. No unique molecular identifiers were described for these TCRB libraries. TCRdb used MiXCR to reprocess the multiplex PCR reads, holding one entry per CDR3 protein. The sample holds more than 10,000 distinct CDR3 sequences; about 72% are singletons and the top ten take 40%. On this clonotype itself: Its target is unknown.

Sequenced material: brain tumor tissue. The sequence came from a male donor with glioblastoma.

The DNA of the CDR3 is TGTGCCAGCAGCCCCTCTCAGGGTTCCTACGAGCAGTACTTC. Its translation: CASSPSQGSYEQYF. The chain employs TRBV11-2 and TRBJ2-7; weak D call: TRBD1 (5 bases). The CDR3 contains 14 residues. V lost 5 bases to trimming and J lost 1 base, with 12 bases between them. Germline V gene data show CDR1 as SGHAT and CDR2 as FQNNGV.